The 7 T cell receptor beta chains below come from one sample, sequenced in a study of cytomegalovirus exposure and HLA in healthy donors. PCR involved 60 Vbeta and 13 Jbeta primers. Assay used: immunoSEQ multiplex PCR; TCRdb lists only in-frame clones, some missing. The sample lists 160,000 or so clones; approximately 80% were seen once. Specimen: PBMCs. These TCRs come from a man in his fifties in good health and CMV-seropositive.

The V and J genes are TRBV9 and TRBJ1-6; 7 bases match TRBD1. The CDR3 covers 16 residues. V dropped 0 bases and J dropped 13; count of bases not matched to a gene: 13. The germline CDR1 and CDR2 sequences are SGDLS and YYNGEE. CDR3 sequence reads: CASSVDPRTGPWPLHF. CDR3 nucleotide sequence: TGTGCCAGCAGCGTAGATCCCCGGACAGGCCCTTGGCCCCTCCACTTT.

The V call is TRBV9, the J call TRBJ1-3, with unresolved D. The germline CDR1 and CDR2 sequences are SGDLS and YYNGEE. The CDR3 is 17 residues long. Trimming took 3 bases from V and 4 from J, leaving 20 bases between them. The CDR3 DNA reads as TGTGCCAGCAGCGAAACGACCCCGTGGGCGTTGGGAAACACCATATATTTT. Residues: CASSETTPWALGNTIYF.

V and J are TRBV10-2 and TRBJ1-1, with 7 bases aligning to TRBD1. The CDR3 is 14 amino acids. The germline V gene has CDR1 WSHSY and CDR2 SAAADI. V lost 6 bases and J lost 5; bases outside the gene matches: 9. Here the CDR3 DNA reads TGCGCCAGCAGCTACTCAGGGGGAGGTACTGAAGCTTTCTTT. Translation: CASSYSGGGTEAFF.

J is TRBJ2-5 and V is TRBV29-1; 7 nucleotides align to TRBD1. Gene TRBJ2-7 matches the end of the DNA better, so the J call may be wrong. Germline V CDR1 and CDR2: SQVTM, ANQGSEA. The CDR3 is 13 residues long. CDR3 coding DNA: TGCAGCGTTCGGGGACAGCAAGGCTACGAGCAGTACTTC. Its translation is CSVRGQQGYEQYF.

The CDR3 DNA is TGTGCCAGCACCTGGGGACTAGCGCCAGATACGCAGTATTTT. Protein product: CASTWGLAPDTQYF. This chain joins TRBV5-6 and TRBJ2-3, with 10 bases fitting TRBD2. The germline gives CDR1 SGHDT, CDR2 YYEEEE. V shed 6 bases and J 4 bases; nucleotides not matched to a gene: 5. The CDR3 extends over 14 amino acids.

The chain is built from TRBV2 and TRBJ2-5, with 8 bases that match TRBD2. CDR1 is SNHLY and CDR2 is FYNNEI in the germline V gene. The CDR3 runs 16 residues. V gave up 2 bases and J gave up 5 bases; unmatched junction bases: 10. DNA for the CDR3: TGTGCCAGCAGTGAACGACTAGCGTGGGAGCGGGAGACCCAGTACTTC. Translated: CASSERLAWERETQYF.

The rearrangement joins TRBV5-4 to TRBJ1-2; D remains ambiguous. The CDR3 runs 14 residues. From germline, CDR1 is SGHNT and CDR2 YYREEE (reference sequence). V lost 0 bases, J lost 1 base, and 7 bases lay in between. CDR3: CASSLELVNYGYTF. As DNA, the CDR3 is TGTGCCAGCAGCTTGGAGCTAGTTAACTATGGCTACACCTTC.